The TCR beta chain under discussion was sequenced for a study of OX40 agonist ivuxolimab in advanced cancers. In the study overall: The diagnoses of dose-escalation patients were hepatocellular carcinoma, melanoma, renal cell or head and neck cancer.

Autoimmune disease history or systemic immunosuppression meant exclusion. Germline V gene lookup returns CDR1 SEHNR and CDR2 FQNEAQ (reference sequence). V gave up 5 bases and J gave up 0 bases; unmatched junction bases: 10. The CDR3 has 16 residues. The table came from immunoSEQ multiplex PCR; TCRdb's copy has only in-frame clones and leaves some out. The profile shows about 31,000 clones, roughly 90% of them singletons. The rearrangement joins TRBV7-9 to TRBJ2-7; 7 bases are a match to TRBD2. The starting material was CD4+ or CD8+ T cells sorted from blood, obtained in a trial of the OX40 agonist ivuxolimab. The TCR sequence derives from an adult with an advanced solid tumor such as melanoma, head and neck, liver or kidney cancer. In DNA form, the CDR3 reads TGTGCCAGCAGCGATAGCGGGCGGCGGGACTCCTACGAGCAGTACTTC. It specifies CASSDSGRRDSYEQYF.